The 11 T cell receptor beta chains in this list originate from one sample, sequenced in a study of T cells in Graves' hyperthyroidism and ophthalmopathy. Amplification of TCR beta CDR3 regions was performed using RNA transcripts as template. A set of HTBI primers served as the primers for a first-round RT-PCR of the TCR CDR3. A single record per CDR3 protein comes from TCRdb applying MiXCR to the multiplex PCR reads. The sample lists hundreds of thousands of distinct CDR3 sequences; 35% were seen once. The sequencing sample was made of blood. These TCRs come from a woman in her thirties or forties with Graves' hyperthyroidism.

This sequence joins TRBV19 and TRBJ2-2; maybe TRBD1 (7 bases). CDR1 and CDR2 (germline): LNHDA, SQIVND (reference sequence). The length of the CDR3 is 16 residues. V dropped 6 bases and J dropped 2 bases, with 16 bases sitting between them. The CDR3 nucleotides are TGTGCCAGTAGCTCACAGGGGAGGAGAAACACCGGGGAGCTGTTTTTT. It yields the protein CASSSQGRRNTGELFF.

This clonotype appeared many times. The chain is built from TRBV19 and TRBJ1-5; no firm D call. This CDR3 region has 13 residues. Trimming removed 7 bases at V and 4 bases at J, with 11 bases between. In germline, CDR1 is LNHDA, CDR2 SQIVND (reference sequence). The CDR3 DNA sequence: TGTGCCAGTAACCTCCCGGGAAATCAGCCCCAGCATTTT. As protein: CASNLPGNQPQHF.

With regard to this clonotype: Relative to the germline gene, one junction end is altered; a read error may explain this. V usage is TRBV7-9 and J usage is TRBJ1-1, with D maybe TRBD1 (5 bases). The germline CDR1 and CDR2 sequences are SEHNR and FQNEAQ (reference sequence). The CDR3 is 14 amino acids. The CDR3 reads CASSCTTTVTEAFF. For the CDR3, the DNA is TGTGCCAGCAGCTGCACCACGACAGTCACTGAAGCCTTCTTT.

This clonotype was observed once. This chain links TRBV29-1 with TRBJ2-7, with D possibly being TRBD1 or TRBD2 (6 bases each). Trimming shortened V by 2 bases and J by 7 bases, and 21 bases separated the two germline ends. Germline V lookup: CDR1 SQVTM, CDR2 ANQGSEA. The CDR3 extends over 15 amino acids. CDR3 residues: CSVERSRGQYNEQYF. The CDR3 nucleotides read TGCAGCGTTGAACGGTCGCGGGGACAATACAATGAGCAGTACTTC.

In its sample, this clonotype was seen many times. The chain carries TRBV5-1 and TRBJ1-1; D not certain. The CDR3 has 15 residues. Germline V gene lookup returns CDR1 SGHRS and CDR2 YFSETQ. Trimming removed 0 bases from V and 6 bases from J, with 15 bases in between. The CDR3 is CASSLAYGGEAEAFF. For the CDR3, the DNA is TGCGCCAGCAGCTTGGCCTATGGCGGGGAGGCTGAAGCTTTCTTT.

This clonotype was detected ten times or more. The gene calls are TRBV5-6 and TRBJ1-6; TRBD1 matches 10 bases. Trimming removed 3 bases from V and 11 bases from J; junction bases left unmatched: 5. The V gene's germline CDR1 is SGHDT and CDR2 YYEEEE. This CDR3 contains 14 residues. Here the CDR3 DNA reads TGTGCCAGCAGCTCGACAGGGGGCGGGACACCCCTCCACTTT. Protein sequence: CASSSTGGGTPLHF.

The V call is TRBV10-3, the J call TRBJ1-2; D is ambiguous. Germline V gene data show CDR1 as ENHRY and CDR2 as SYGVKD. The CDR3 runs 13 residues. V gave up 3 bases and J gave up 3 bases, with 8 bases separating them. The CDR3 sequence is CAISERAHYGYTF. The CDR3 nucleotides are TGTGCCATCAGTGAAAGGGCTCACTATGGCTACACCTTC.

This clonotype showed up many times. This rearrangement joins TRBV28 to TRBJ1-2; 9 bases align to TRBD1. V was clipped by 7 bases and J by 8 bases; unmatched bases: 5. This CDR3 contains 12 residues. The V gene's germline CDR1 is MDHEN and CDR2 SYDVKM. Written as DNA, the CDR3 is TGTGCCAGCAAACTGACAGGGGGAGGCTACACCTTC. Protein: CASKLTGGGYTF.

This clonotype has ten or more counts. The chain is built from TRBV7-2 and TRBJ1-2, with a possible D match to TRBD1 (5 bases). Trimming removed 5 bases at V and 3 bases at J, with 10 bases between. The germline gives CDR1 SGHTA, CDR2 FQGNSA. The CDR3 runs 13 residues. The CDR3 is CASSRQKDYGYTF. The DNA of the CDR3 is TGTGCCAGCAGCCGACAGAAAGACTATGGCTACACCTTC. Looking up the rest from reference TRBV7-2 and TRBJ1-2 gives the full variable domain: GAGVSQSPSNKVTEKGKDVELRCDPISGHTALYWYRQSLGQGLEFLIYFQGNSAPDKSGLPSDRFSAERTGGSVSTLTIQRTQQEDSAVYLCASSRQKDYGYTFGSGTRLTVV.

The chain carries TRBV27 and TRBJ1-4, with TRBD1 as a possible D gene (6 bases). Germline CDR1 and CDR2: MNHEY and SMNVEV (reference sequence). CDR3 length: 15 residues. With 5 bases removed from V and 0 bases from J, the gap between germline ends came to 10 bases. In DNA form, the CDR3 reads TGTGCCAGCAGTGACAGGACCCCAACTAATGAAAAACTGTTTTTT. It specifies CASSDRTPTNEKLFF.

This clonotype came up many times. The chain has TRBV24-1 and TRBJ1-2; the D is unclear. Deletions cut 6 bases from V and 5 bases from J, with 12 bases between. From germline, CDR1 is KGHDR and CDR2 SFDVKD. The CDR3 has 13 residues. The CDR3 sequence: CATSSGSNYGYTF. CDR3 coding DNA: TGTGCCACCAGTAGTGGCAGTAATTATGGCTACACCTTC.